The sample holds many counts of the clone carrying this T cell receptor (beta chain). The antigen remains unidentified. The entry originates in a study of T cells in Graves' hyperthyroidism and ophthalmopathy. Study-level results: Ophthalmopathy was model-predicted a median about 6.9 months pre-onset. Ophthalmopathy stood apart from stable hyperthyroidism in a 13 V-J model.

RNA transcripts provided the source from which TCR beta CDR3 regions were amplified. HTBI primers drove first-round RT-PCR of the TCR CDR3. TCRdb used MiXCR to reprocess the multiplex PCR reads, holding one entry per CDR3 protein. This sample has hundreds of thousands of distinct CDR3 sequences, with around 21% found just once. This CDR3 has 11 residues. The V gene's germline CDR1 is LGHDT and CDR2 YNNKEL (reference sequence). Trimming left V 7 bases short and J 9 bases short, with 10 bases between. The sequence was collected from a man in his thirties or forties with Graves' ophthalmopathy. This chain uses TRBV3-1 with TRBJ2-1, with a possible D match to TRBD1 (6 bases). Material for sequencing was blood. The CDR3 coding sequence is TGTGCCAGCAAGGGGGACACTGAGCAGTTCTTC. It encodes CASKGDTEQFF.